Listed below are T cell receptor beta chains from one sample, sequenced in a study of T cells in Graves' hyperthyroidism and ophthalmopathy. TCRdb called the multiplex PCR reads again in MiXCR, with one record for every CDR3 protein. Of about 380,000 distinct CDR3 sequences in the sample, roughly 14% were seen once. Input material: blood. These TCRs come from a young man with Graves' hyperthyroidism that later progressed to Graves' ophthalmopathy. Each CDR3 is given with its conserved first and last residue. D genes are given only for firm matches. Clone size is shown for a subset of rows, as once, few, many or a class of expanded clone.

J gene | D gene | V gene | clone size | CDR3 DNA | CDR3 protein
TRBJ2-3 | NA | TRBV20-1 | many | TGCAGTGCTCTCACAGATACGCAGTATTTT | CSALTDTQYF
TRBJ1-6 | NA | TRBV3-1 | NA | TGTGCCAGCAGCCCCAGAGCTTTCGGCAGGGAGGGAGAATCACCCCTCCACTTT | CASSPRAFGREGESPLHF
TRBJ2-1 | NA | TRBV7-2 | many | TGTGCCAGCAGCTTAAACGGGGGACCCTACAATGAGCAGTTCTTC | CASSLNGGPYNEQFF
TRBJ2-7 | NA | TRBV6-1 | NA | TGTGCCAGCAGTTCCCGGGACTCCGAGTACGAGCAGTACTTC | CASSSRDSEYEQYF
TRBJ1-4 | NA | TRBV5-1 | few | TGCGCCAGCAGCTTGGCCGTCGGTCAGGCTAATGAAAAACTGTTTTTT | CASSLAVGQANEKLFF
TRBJ2-3 | NA | TRBV7-2 | many | TGTGCCAGCAGCTTAGGCGGTCGTCTTAAAGATACGCAGTATTTT | CASSLGGRLKDTQYF
TRBJ2-1 | NA | TRBV12-5 | many | TGTGCTAGTGGTCTAACAGGGTGGAATGAGCAGTTCTTC | CASGLTGWNEQFF
TRBJ2-5 | TRBD2 | TRBV12-3/TRBV12-4 | few | TGTGCCAACAGTTTGGGTCGGACTAGCGGGGGTGCATTAGAGACCCAGTACTTC | CANSLGRTSGGALETQYF
TRBJ1-2 | NA | TRBV5-1 | many | TGCGCCAGCAGCTTTTCCGGGACCGCGGGTAAAGGCTACACCTTC | CASSFSGTAGKGYTF
TRBJ2-2 | NA | TRBV12-3/TRBV12-4 | many | TGTGCCAGCAGTTTTCGGGGAACGAACACCGGGGAGCTGTTTTTT | CASSFRGTNTGELFF
TRBJ2-1 | NA | TRBV5-5 | many | TGTGCCAGCAGCTTGGAACAGGGTAGGAATGAGCAGTTCTTC | CASSLEQGRNEQFF